Listed here are 27 T cell receptor beta chains from one sample, sequenced in a study of T cell clonality in common variable immunodeficiency. Produced via immunoSEQ multiplex PCR; TCRdb's table is partial and in-frame only. The specimen has approximately 44,000 clones, none found just once. Sequencing input: peripheral blood mononuclear cells. These receptors originate from a person between 18 and 75 years old in good health.

This clone occurred many times. The sequence runs out 3 residues before the end of the CDR3; the remainder is reconstructed from the germline J gene. The chain links TRBV5-1 to TRBJ2-5, with 11 bases identical to TRBD2. J gave up 4 bases and V 7 bases, and 6 bases lay outside the gene matches. CDR3 length equals 14 residues. Germline V CDR1 and CDR2: SGHRS, YFSETQ. CDR3 residues: CASCSGGAGETQYF. CDR3 DNA, as far as it was read: TGCGCCAGCTGTAGCGGGGGGGCGGGAGAGACC.

This clone was seen at least ten times. The CDR3 end falls 3 residues outside the read, so it is completed with the germline J gene. J is TRBJ2-5 and V is TRBV7-2; TRBD1 might be the D (5 bases). Per germline, CDR1 SGHTA and CDR2 FQGNSA. Between the trimmed V and J ends, which lost 5 bases and 4 bases, there was a span of 17 bases. The length of the CDR3 is 15 residues. The sequenced part of the CDR3 DNA is TGTGCCAGCAGCATACAGGAGATTGGAGCAGAGACC. Residues: CASSIQEIGAET. The CDR3 in full is CASSIQEIGAETQYF.

This clone was seen a few times. The read comes to an end 3 residues before the CDR3 does, leaving the germline J gene to fill in the end. The V gene is TRBV11-3, the J gene TRBJ2-3, with D perhaps TRBD1 (6 bases). Germline CDR1 SGHNT, CDR2 YENEEA. The CDR3 covers 12 residues. Trimming cost V 5 bases and J 8 bases, with 11 bases left between them. CDR3 DNA (partial): TGTGCCAGCAGCCGAGTAGGGGGTACG. Its translation is CASSRVGGT. The entire CDR3 sequence reads CASSRVGGTQYF.

This clone was found many times. The read finishes 3 residues shy of the CDR3 end, and the germline J gene is used to complete it. This chain links TRBV6-1 with TRBJ2-3; D unresolved. This CDR3 has 14 residues. The germline gives CDR1 MNHNS, CDR2 SASEGT. The V end was cut by 3 bases, the J end by 4 bases, with 11 bases between. CDR3 bases read: TGTGCCAGCAGTGACGCACAATCCCCAGATACG. Translated, it gives CASSDAQSPDT. The whole CDR3 region reads CASSDAQSPDTQYF.

The table lists this clone with many counts. The CDR3 goes on 3 residues after the read ends, and that part is filled in from the germline J gene. The chain uses TRBV20-1 and TRBJ2-7, with 7 bases lining up with TRBD1. With 1 base clipped from V and 4 bases from J, the junction kept 4 bases outside the gene matches. Germline lookup yields CDR1 DFQATT and CDR2 SNEGSKA (reference sequence). The CDR3 sequence is 13 residues long. The DNA read from the CDR3 is TGCAGTGCTAGAGCCTTACAGGGGTACGAG. This codes for CSARALQGYE. The CDR3 reads in full as CSARALQGYEQYF.

This clone occurred a few times. The CDR3 is cut off 3 residues early in the read; its end comes from the germline J gene. The V and J genes are TRBV2 and TRBJ1-4; no reliable D call. V was trimmed by 8 bases and J by 0 bases, leaving 13 bases between them. The CDR3 covers 15 residues. The germline CDR1 and CDR2 sequences are SNHLY and FYNNEI. The sequenced CDR3 bases are TGTGCCAGCCGACGCCAGGTTGCAACTAATGAAAAA. Amino acid sequence: CASRRQVATNEK. In full, the CDR3 is CASRRQVATNEKLFF.

This clone was seen ten or more times. The read is 3 residues too short to cover the CDR3 end, so that end is filled in from the germline J gene. Other DNA sequences of this sample code for an identical CDR3. The rearrangement joins TRBV19 to TRBJ1-1; D is unclear. In germline, CDR1 is LNHDA, CDR2 SQIVND (reference sequence). The V gene lost 11 bases and the J gene lost 1 base, with 11 bases spanning the gap. This CDR3 has 12 amino acids. CDR3 DNA, as far as it was read: TGTGCCTCCCGAACGGGGAACACTGAA. Amino acid sequence: CASRTGNTE. The whole CDR3 is CASRTGNTEAFF.

This clone was recorded at least ten times. The sequence runs out 3 residues before the end of the CDR3; the remainder is reconstructed from the germline J gene. The chain couples TRBV5-1 to TRBJ1-1, with a possible D match to TRBD1 (5 bases). The CDR3 has 15 amino acids. CDR1 is SGHRS, CDR2 YFSETQ, per germline. Trimming left V 0 bases short and J 5 bases short, with 14 bases between. CDR3 residues: CASSLEGTGGTEAFF. Partial CDR3 DNA: TGCGCCAGCAGCTTGGAGGGCACAGGAGGGACTGAA.

This clone was counted ten times or more. The read ends 3 residues before the CDR3 terminus; that terminus is restored from the germline J gene. The rearrangement uses TRBV19 and TRBJ1-5; 11 bases are a match to TRBD1. J gave up 7 bases and V 5 bases, and 10 bases lay outside the gene matches. Germline V CDR1 and CDR2: LNHDA, SQIVND (reference sequence). The CDR3 runs 16 residues. Partial CDR3 DNA: TGTGCCAGTAGTGCAAAGGACAGGGGGCGAGGGCAGCCC. Encoded protein: CASSAKDRGRGQP. The full CDR3 protein is CASSAKDRGRGQPQHF.

A few counts support this clone. The CDR3 goes on 3 residues after the read ends, and that part is filled in from the germline J gene. The chain couples TRBV2 to TRBJ1-5; D not certain. Trimming cost V 7 bases and J 8 bases, with 15 bases left between them. The germline V gene encodes CDR1 SNHLY and CDR2 FYNNEI. CDR3 length: 13 amino acids. Incomplete CDR3 DNA: TGTGCCAGCAAAAGGCCCGGGGTGGAGCCC. Its translation: CASKRPGVEP. The full-length CDR3 reads as CASKRPGVEPQHF.

In its sample, this clone was seen many times. The read falls 3 residues short of the CDR3 end, and the missing part is taken from the germline J gene. This chain joins TRBV12-3 or TRBV12-4 and TRBJ2-7, with TRBD1 matching 7 bases. CDR3 length: 14 amino acids. The J segment lost 2 bases and the V segment lost 6 bases, leaving 7 bases of the junction unmatched. CDR3: CASSRQGTAYEQYF. Incomplete CDR3 DNA: TGTGCCAGCAGCCGACAGGGAACGGCCTACGAG.

There are many counts of this clone. The read finishes 3 residues shy of the CDR3 end, and the germline J gene is used to complete it. V and J are TRBV7-2 and TRBJ2-1; D may be TRBD2 (5 bases). CDR3 length: 14 amino acids. Germline V gene sequence: CDR1 SGHTA, CDR2 FQGNSA. V gave up 5 bases and J gave up 8 bases, with 16 bases separating them. Partial CDR3 DNA: TGTGCCAGCAGCCCCCCCCCTAGCCTGGATGAG. It translates to CASSPPPSLDE. The full CDR3 reads CASSPPPSLDEQFF.

There are a few counts of this clone. The CDR3 is cut off 3 residues early in the read; its end comes from the germline J gene. V usage is TRBV20-1 and J usage is TRBJ2-1, with TRBD1 as a possible D gene (7 bases). Germline V gene data show CDR1 as DFQATT and CDR2 as SNEGSKA (reference sequence). The CDR3 totals 14 residues. The V end was cut by 1 base, the J end by 9 bases, with 16 bases between. CDR3 bases read: TGCAGTGCTAGAGCCCTCGCGGAGGGGGCTGAG. Its translation: CSARALAEGAE. The whole CDR3 protein reads CSARALAEGAEQFF.

This clone was detected many times. The CDR3 end lies 3 residues beyond the end of the read and is filled in from the germline J gene. Other DNA sequences in the same sample also yield this CDR3. The V gene is TRBV19, the J gene TRBJ2-2; 9 positions agree with TRBD1. CDR1 is LNHDA and CDR2 is SQIVND in the germline V gene (reference sequence). CDR3 size: 14 residues. Germline trimming cut 8 bases from V and 6 bases from J; bases unmatched to any gene: 7. CDR3 bases read: TGTGCCAGTCGCGGGACAGGGATCGCCGGGGAG. It is translated as CASRGTGIAGE. Given in full, the CDR3 is CASRGTGIAGELFF.

In its sample, this clone was seen many times. The CDR3 end is not reached by the read, which stops 3 residues before it; the germline J gene fills it in. The chain links TRBV7-2 to TRBJ2-7, with TRBD2 matching over 7 bases. The ends lost 0 bases at V and 3 bases at J; junction bases unmatched: 5. Germline V gene lookup returns CDR1 SGHTA and CDR2 FQGNSA. This CDR3 has 15 residues. This CDR3 is CASSLAGGEFYEQYF. CDR3 DNA (partial): TGTGCCAGCAGCTTAGCTGGGGGGGAGTTCTACGAG. The whole variable domain, filled in from reference TRBV7-2 and TRBJ2-7, reads GAGVSQSPSNKVTEKGKDVELRCDPISGHTALYWYRQSLGQGLEFLIYFQGNSAPDKSGLPSDRFSAERTGGSVSTLTIQRTQQEDSAVYLCASSLAGGEFYEQYFGPGTRLTVT.

The sample holds many counts of this clone. The read is 3 residues too short to cover the CDR3 end, so that end is filled in from the germline J gene. The chain couples TRBV20-1 to TRBJ1-6; 9 bases align to TRBD1. The V gene end was trimmed by 0 bases and the J gene end by 9 bases; junction bases not matched to a gene: 3. The CDR3 has 14 amino acids. Germline V gene lookup returns CDR1 DFQATT and CDR2 SNEGSKA (reference sequence). The CDR3 DNA, read in part, is TGCAGTGCTAGAGAGACAGGGGGGGTTTCACCC. The encoded protein is CSARETGGVSP. The entire CDR3 reads CSARETGGVSPLHF.

This clone was recorded many times. The read stops 3 residues short of the end of the CDR3; the missing end is completed from the germline J gene. This sequence joins TRBV30 and TRBJ1-5; D possibly corresponds to TRBD1 (5 bases). V lost 0 bases, J lost 4 bases, and 13 bases lay in between. The CDR3 length is 15 residues. Germline lookup yields CDR1 GTSNPN and CDR2 SVGIG (reference sequence). CDR3 DNA (partial): TGTGCCTGGAGTGTTTTGGAAAGGGGAAATCAGCCC. As protein: CAWSVLERGNQP. The whole CDR3 region reads CAWSVLERGNQPQHF.

This clone was seen at least ten times. The CDR3 is cut off 3 residues early in the read; its end comes from the germline J gene. The chain is built from TRBV30 and TRBJ2-7; 8 bases align to TRBD1. This CDR3 has 12 amino acids. Germline V gives CDR1 GTSNPN, CDR2 SVGIG (reference sequence). V dropped 6 bases and J dropped 4; count of bases not matched to a gene: 5. Incomplete CDR3 DNA: TGTGCCTGTAGACAGGGGCCATACGAG. Translated: CACRQGPYE. The entire CDR3 sequence reads CACRQGPYEQYF.

This clone was observed at least ten times. The DNA ends 3 residues before the CDR3 does, and the rest of the CDR3 is filled in from the germline J gene. This chain links TRBV5-1 with TRBJ1-1, with TRBD1 as a possible D gene (6 bases). The ends were cut back, 3 bases at V and 5 bases at J, with 8 bases in the middle. Germline V gives CDR1 SGHRS, CDR2 YFSETQ. The CDR3 totals 12 residues. The CDR3 loop is CASSSDRTEAFF. The sequenced part of the CDR3 DNA is TGCGCCAGCAGCTCGGACAGAACTGAA.

There are many counts of this clone. Coverage ceases 3 residues before the CDR3 finishes, and the germline J gene fills in the end. The chain couples TRBV7-3 to TRBJ1-6; 8 bases are a match to TRBD1. Trimming cost V 5 bases and J 8 bases; bases outside gene matches: 8. This CDR3 has 15 residues. Looked up from germline, CDR1 is SGHTA and CDR2 is FQGTGA. CDR3 DNA (partial): TGTGCCAGCAGCCTATACAGGGGGAAGGATTCACCC. Its protein product is CASSLYRGKDSP. The full CDR3 is CASSLYRGKDSPLHF. Full variable domain (rest looked up from reference TRBV7-3 and TRBJ1-6): GAGVSQTPSNKVTEKGKYVELRCDPISGHTALYWYRQSLGQGPEFLIYFQGTGAADDSGLPNDRFFAVRPEGSVSTLKIQRTERGDSAVYLCASSLYRGKDSPLHFGNGTRLTVT.

This clone was observed many times. The missing CDR3 end, 3 residues past where the read stops, is filled in from the germline J gene. The chain carries TRBV4-2 and TRBJ2-1; no definite D call. Germline V lookup: CDR1 LGHNA, CDR2 YNFKEQ. The CDR3 covers 14 residues. Trimming removed 1 base from V and 4 bases from J, with 8 bases in between. The CDR3 loop is CASSQGEQYNEQFF. The part of the CDR3 DNA that was read is TGTGCCAGCAGCCAAGGCGAGCAATACAATGAG.

On this clone itself: The read is 3 residues too short to cover the CDR3 end, so that end is filled in from the germline J gene. The gene calls are TRBV20-1 and TRBJ1-2; 9 positions match TRBD1. This CDR3 contains 13 residues. Trimming cost V 5 bases and J 6 bases; bases outside gene matches: 7. CDR1 and CDR2 (germline): DFQATT, SNEGSKA (reference sequence). The covered CDR3 bases are TGCAGTGCTTACGGACAGGGGAAGGATGGC. As protein: CSAYGQGKDG. The full CDR3 sequence reads CSAYGQGKDGYTF.

This clone was counted ten times or more. The read finishes 3 residues shy of the CDR3 end, and the germline J gene is used to complete it. The chain recombines TRBV7-8 with TRBJ1-2, with D tentatively TRBD1 (6 bases). Per germline, CDR1 SGHVS and CDR2 FQNEAQ. There are 16 residues in the CDR3. Trimming removed 5 bases from V and 4 bases from J, with 20 bases in between. CDR3 bases read: TGTGCCAGCAGCCCCCCCGGGACAAAGAGCCTCTATGGC. It is translated as CASSPPGTKSLYG. The full CDR3 reads CASSPPGTKSLYGYTF.

The table lists this clone with many counts. Read sequence stops 3 residues before the CDR3 end, and the germline J gene provides the missing end. The chain is built from TRBV6-1 and TRBJ1-5, with D unclear. Trimming took off 4 bases at V and 0 bases at J, with 7 bases between the two ends. CDR1 is MNHNS, CDR2 SASEGT, per germline. The CDR3 consists of 14 residues. The sequenced part of the CDR3 DNA is TGTGCCAGCAGTGCAGCATATAGCAATCAGCCC. As protein: CASSAAYSNQP. The entire CDR3 protein reads CASSAAYSNQPQHF.

This clone was observed many times. The CDR3 is cut off 3 residues early in the read; its end comes from the germline J gene. The J gene is TRBJ2-3, the V gene TRBV6-2 or TRBV6-3; 14 nucleotides agree with TRBD2. With 1 base clipped from V and 1 base from J, the junction kept 1 base outside the gene matches. This CDR3 is 17 amino acids long. The germline V gene encodes CDR1 MNHEY and CDR2 SVGEGT. The DNA read from the CDR3 is TGTGCCAGCAGTTACTGGGGACTAGCGGGGGGCACAGATACG. It codes for CASSYWGLAGGTDT. The entire CDR3 sequence reads CASSYWGLAGGTDTQYF.

Ten or more counts support this clone. Sequencing ends 3 residues short of the CDR3 end; the germline J gene provides the rest. The chain recombines TRBV5-4 with TRBJ2-7, with a possible D match to TRBD2 (7 bases). This CDR3 has 15 amino acids. The V end lost 5 bases, the J end lost 6 bases, and 21 bases lay between the germline ends. The V gene's germline CDR1 is SGHNT and CDR2 YYREEE (reference sequence). CDR3 residues: CASSLKSGDTLEQYF. Incomplete CDR3 DNA: TGTGCCAGCAGTCTTAAAAGCGGGGACACTCTCGAG.

This clone was recorded at least ten times. Read data end 3 residues before the CDR3 end; the end is taken from the germline J gene. The rearrangement uses TRBV4-2 and TRBJ2-4; 7 positions agree with TRBD2. V was pared by 0 bases and J by 1 base, with 3 bases of the junction left unmatched. This CDR3 is 16 amino acids long. Germline CDR1 is LGHNA and CDR2 is YNFKEQ. CDR3 bases read: TGTGCCAGCAGCCAAGATTCCGGGGGGGCCAAAAACATT. Amino acids: CASSQDSGGAKNI. The complete CDR3 sequence is CASSQDSGGAKNIQYF.